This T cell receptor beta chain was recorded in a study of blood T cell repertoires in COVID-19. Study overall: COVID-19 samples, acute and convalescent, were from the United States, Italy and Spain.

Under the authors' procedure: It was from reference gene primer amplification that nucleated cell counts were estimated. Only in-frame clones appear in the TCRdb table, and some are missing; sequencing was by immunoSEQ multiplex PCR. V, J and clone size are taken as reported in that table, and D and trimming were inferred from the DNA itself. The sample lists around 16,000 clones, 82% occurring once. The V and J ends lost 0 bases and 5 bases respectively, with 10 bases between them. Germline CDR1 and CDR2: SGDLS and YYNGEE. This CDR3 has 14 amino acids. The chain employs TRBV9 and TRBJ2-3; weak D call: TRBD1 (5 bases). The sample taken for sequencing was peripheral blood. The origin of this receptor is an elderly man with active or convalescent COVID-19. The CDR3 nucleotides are TGTGCCAGCAGCGTAGTGGGCAGGGAAGATACGCAGTATTTT. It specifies CASSVVGREDTQYF.